What follows are 30 T cell receptor beta chains derived from one specimen sequenced in a study of T cell repertoires and Cas9 in healthy adults. Sequencing was performed with immunoSEQ multiplex PCR; in TCRdb, only in-frame clones are kept and a portion is missing. The profile shows approximately 21,000 clones, roughly nine tenths of them singletons. The sequencing input was CD4+ effector T cells (CD127+, CD25-, CD137-, CD154-) from PBMCs; culture status not recorded. The receptors shown here come from a human donor in good health.

J is TRBJ2-1 and V is TRBV2; 11 nucleotides agree with TRBD2. The CDR3 runs 16 residues. With 6 bases clipped from V and 3 bases from J, the junction kept 7 bases outside the gene matches. CDR1 is SNHLY, CDR2 FYNNEI, per germline. This CDR3 reads CASSGPGTSGYNEQFF. CDR3 bases: TGTGCCAGCAGCGGGCCCGGGACTAGCGGCTACAATGAGCAGTTCTTC.

J is TRBJ1-3 and V is TRBV5-6; D remains unclear. Per the germline V gene, CDR1 is SGHDT and CDR2 is YYEEEE. This CDR3 comprises 14 residues. V lost 4 bases and J lost 0, with 8 bases in between. CDR3 protein: CASSRHVSGNTIYF. Here the CDR3 DNA reads TGTGCCAGCAGCCGACACGTCTCTGGAAACACCATATATTTT. The entire variable domain, with the rest obtained from reference TRBV5-6 and TRBJ1-3, is as follows: DAGVTQSPTHLIKTRGQQVTLRCSPKSGHDTVSWYQQALGQGPQFIFQYYEEEERQRGNFPDRFSGHQFPNYSSELNVNALLLGDSALYLCASSRHVSGNTIYFGEGSWLTVV.

J is TRBJ2-1 and V is TRBV9, with 10 positions matching TRBD2. CDR1 and CDR2 from the germline V gene are SGDLS and YYNGEE. Trimming cost V 2 bases and J 7 bases; bases outside gene matches: 6. This CDR3 is built from 15 residues. CDR3 bases: TGTGCCAGCAGCGTTAAAGCGGGGGGGCGTAATGAGCAGTTCTTC. Its protein is CASSVKAGGRNEQFF.

The rearrangement links TRBV7-6 to TRBJ2-3; tentative D call: TRBD2 (7 bases). Germline V CDR1 and CDR2: SGHVS, FNYEAQ. The CDR3 runs 17 residues. Trimming pared 1 base from V and 0 bases from J, leaving 14 bases between. In DNA form, the CDR3 reads TGTGCCAGCAGCTTAGTTGGGGGGGGCATTAGCACAGATACGCAGTATTTT. Protein sequence: CASSLVGGGISTDTQYF.

This clone was seen a few times. The rearrangement links TRBV4-1 to TRBJ1-4; D call uncertain. Trimming removed 2 bases from V and 7 bases from J, with 14 bases in between. In germline, CDR1 is MGHRA, CDR2 YSYEKL. The CDR3 runs 15 residues. The CDR3: CASSQLPQASEKLFF. CDR3 bases: TGCGCCAGCAGCCAACTCCCCCAAGCCAGTGAAAAACTGTTTTTT.

The rearrangement uses TRBV27 and TRBJ2-3; D is perhaps TRBD2 (6 bases). V gave up 1 base and J gave up 0 bases, with 11 bases separating them. The CDR3 has 16 residues. Germline CDR1 MNHEY, CDR2 SMNVEV (reference sequence). The CDR3 region has the DNA TGTGCCAGCAGTTTATTATCCAGCGGGAGCACAGATACGCAGTATTTT. It encodes CASSLLSSGSTDTQYF.

This chain connects TRBV5-1 to TRBJ2-1; D perhaps matches TRBD2 (6 bases). Trimming removed 0 bases at V and 3 bases at J, with 13 bases between. Germline V lookup: CDR1 SGHRS, CDR2 YFSETQ. This CDR3 region has 16 residues. CDR3: CASSLEGRSGYNEQFF. In nucleotides, the CDR3 is TGCGCCAGCAGCTTGGAGGGGAGGTCGGGCTACAATGAGCAGTTCTTC.

The V call is TRBV6-1, the J call TRBJ2-7, with TRBD2 matching 8 bases. Germline loops: CDR1 MNHNS, CDR2 SASEGT. This CDR3 is 12 amino acids long. Trimming cost V 6 bases and J 2 bases; bases outside gene matches: 0. CDR3 nucleotide sequence: TGTGCCAGCAGGGGACTAGCCTACGAGCAGTACTTC. Protein: CASRGLAYEQYF.

This chain uses TRBV5-6 with TRBJ1-2; D might be TRBD1 (6 bases). Germline V gene sequence: CDR1 SGHDT, CDR2 YYEEEE. Trimming removed 4 bases at V and 4 bases at J, with 14 bases between. This CDR3 is 14 amino acids long. The CDR3 nucleotides are TGTGCCAGCAGCCAGCTGGACAGCTTCTATGGCTACACCTTC. Translating it yields CASSQLDSFYGYTF. The complete variable domain, with remaining parts taken from reference TRBV5-6 and TRBJ1-2, reads DAGVTQSPTHLIKTRGQQVTLRCSPKSGHDTVSWYQQALGQGPQFIFQYYEEEERQRGNFPDRFSGHQFPNYSSELNVNALLLGDSALYLCASSQLDSFYGYTFGSGTRLTVV.

V and J are TRBV30 and TRBJ2-2; D remains unclear. V was cut by 7 bases and J by 0 bases, with 9 bases left in between. Germline V gene data show CDR1 as GTSNPN and CDR2 as SVGIG (reference sequence). The CDR3 is 13 amino acids. The CDR3 protein is CASQVPNTGELFF. The CDR3 coding sequence is TGTGCCTCCCAGGTCCCGAACACCGGGGAGCTGTTTTTT.

V gene TRBV7-9 combines with J gene TRBJ2-7, with a tentative D call TRBD2 (5 bases). The CDR3 spans 14 residues. Germline V gene lookup returns CDR1 SEHNR and CDR2 FQNEAQ (reference sequence). V lost 6 bases, J lost 3 bases, and 15 bases lay in between. CDR3 amino acids: CASRPSSEYYEQYF. DNA of the CDR3: TGTGCCAGCAGGCCTAGCTCAGAGTACTACGAGCAGTACTTC.

The chain employs TRBV6-5 and TRBJ2-7; 8 nucleotides match TRBD1. In germline, CDR1 is MNHEY, CDR2 SVGAGI. V shed 4 bases and J 5 bases; nucleotides not matched to a gene: 7. This CDR3 comprises 14 residues. In DNA, the CDR3 is TGTGCCAGCAGTTCCCCCGGACAGGGCCACGAGCAGTACTTC. Translated, it gives CASSSPGQGHEQYF.

V usage is TRBV18 and J usage is TRBJ1-5; D possibly corresponds to TRBD1 (5 bases). The V end lost 4 bases, the J end lost 0 bases, and 7 bases lay between the germline ends. The germline CDR1 and CDR2 sequences are KGHSH and LQKENI. There are 14 residues in the CDR3. CDR3 sequence: CASSQGLSNQPQHF. The DNA for the CDR3 is TGTGCCAGCTCACAGGGGCTTAGCAATCAGCCCCAGCATTTT.

The chain uses TRBV6-5 and TRBJ2-7, with D perhaps matching TRBD1 or TRBD2 (5 bases each). The V gene lost 2 bases and the J gene lost 3 bases, with 11 bases spanning the gap. Germline V gives CDR1 MNHEY, CDR2 SVGAGI. The CDR3 loop spans 14 amino acids. CDR3 residues: CASSYEGRYYEQYF. The CDR3 DNA is TGTGCCAGCAGTTACGAGGGGAGATACTACGAGCAGTACTTC.

The chain combines TRBV13 with TRBJ2-3, with TRBD2 matching over 12 bases. This CDR3 comprises 17 residues. Germline CDR1 reads PRHDT; CDR2 reads FYEKMQ (reference sequence). After removal of 0 bases from V and 1 base from J, the junction contained 2 bases not matched to a gene. The CDR3 DNA follows: TGTGCCAGCAGCTTAGGACTAGCGGGGGGACGCACAGATACGCAGTATTTT. Protein: CASSLGLAGGRTDTQYF.

The CDR3 nucleotides are TGTGCCAGCAGCTTAGCCCCAGGCCGCAATGAGCAGTTCTTC. Its translation: CASSLAPGRNEQFF. This chain connects TRBV7-2 to TRBJ2-1; D is uncertain. This CDR3 has 14 residues. Per germline, CDR1 SGHTA and CDR2 FQGNSA. V lost 0 bases and J 6 bases, leaving 9 bases between the germline ends.

The chain is built from TRBV5-1 and TRBJ1-2; 11 nucleotides match TRBD1. With 0 bases clipped from V and 4 bases from J, the junction kept 8 bases outside the gene matches. CDR1 SGHRS and CDR2 YFSETQ come from the germline V gene. The length of the CDR3 is 17 residues. CDR3 region: CASSLGPGQGGTYGYTF. CDR3 nucleotide sequence: TGCGCCAGCAGCTTGGGACCGGGACAGGGGGGAACCTATGGCTACACCTTC.

The chain uses TRBV28 and TRBJ1-2; 8 nucleotides match TRBD1. The J segment lost 4 bases and the V segment lost 7 bases, leaving 8 bases of the junction unmatched. The CDR3 has 14 amino acids. CDR1 and CDR2 (germline): MDHEN, SYDVKM. The CDR3 nucleotides read TGTGCCAGCATTTCAGGGGGCGTAGGCTATGGCTACACCTTC. Encoded protein: CASISGGVGYGYTF.

This chain connects TRBV7-9 to TRBJ2-7, with D perhaps matching TRBD1 (6 bases). Per the germline V gene, CDR1 is SEHNR and CDR2 is FQNEAQ (reference sequence). This CDR3 region has 14 residues. V was trimmed by 8 bases and J by 2 bases, leaving 16 bases between them. CDR3: CASGTQGAPYEQYF. Here the CDR3 DNA reads TGTGCCAGCGGGACACAGGGCGCTCCCTACGAGCAGTACTTC.

This rearrangement joins TRBV5-5 to TRBJ2-3, with D perhaps matching TRBD2 (5 bases). Deletions cut 1 base from V and 2 bases from J, with 8 bases between. This CDR3 region has 14 residues. The germline V gene has CDR1 SGHKS and CDR2 YYEKEE (reference sequence). The CDR3 spells CASSLRGDTDTQYF. CDR3 in DNA: TGTGCCAGCAGCTTGCGGGGTGACACAGATACGCAGTATTTT.

The chain is built from TRBV11-1 and TRBJ2-1; 11 bases are a match to TRBD2. This CDR3 comprises 15 residues. Germline V CDR1 and CDR2: SGHAT, FQDESV (reference sequence). V lost 4 bases, J lost 7 bases, and 6 bases stayed unmatched. The chain's CDR3 is CASSSLAGARNEQFF. The CDR3 nucleotides read TGTGCCAGCAGCTCACTAGCGGGGGCCCGGAATGAGCAGTTCTTC.

This chain's CDR3 is CASSSRQTITNTGELFF. The CDR3, as DNA: TGCGCCAGCAGCTCTAGACAGACTATTACGAACACCGGGGAGCTGTTTTTT. The chain is built from TRBV5-1 and TRBJ2-2, with D possibly called TRBD1 or TRBD2 (5 bases each). V was cut by 3 bases and J by 0 bases, with 15 bases left in between. The CDR3 contains 17 residues. Germline CDR1 and CDR2: SGHRS and YFSETQ.

V is TRBV4-2 and J is TRBJ2-2, with a weak D call TRBD2 (6 bases). V shed 4 bases and J shed 5 bases, with 11 bases lying between them. From germline, CDR1 is LGHNA and CDR2 YNFKEQ. The CDR3 contains 14 residues. The CDR3 region has the DNA TGTGCCAGCAGCCCCCCAGGACTAACCGGGGAGCTGTTTTTT. It translates to CASSPPGLTGELFF.

This clone was found once. The gene calls are TRBV10-3 and TRBJ1-1, with D perhaps TRBD1 (5 bases). Germline V lookup: CDR1 ENHRY, CDR2 SYGVKD. The V gene lost 4 bases and the J gene lost 7 bases, with 16 bases spanning the gap. The CDR3 spans 14 residues. The CDR3 DNA sequence: TGTGCCATCAGTGTGGGAAGGGACGAAGGTGAAGCTTTCTTT. It codes for CAISVGRDEGEAFF.

This rearrangement joins TRBV30 to TRBJ1-2, with 7 bases matching TRBD1. The CDR3 contains 17 residues. CDR1 is GTSNPN, CDR2 SVGIG, per germline (reference sequence). The ends lost 3 bases at V and 4 bases at J; junction bases unmatched: 17. The CDR3 nucleotides read TGTGCCTGGAGGGCCTCACAGGGGCGGGGGCAGATCTATGGCTACACCTTC. This translates into CAWRASQGRGQIYGYTF.

The chain combines TRBV5-1 with TRBJ1-2; a weak D match, TRBD1 (5 bases). The CDR3 is made up of 13 amino acids. The V and J ends lost 0 bases and 6 bases respectively, with 9 bases between them. The germline gives CDR1 SGHRS, CDR2 YFSETQ. CDR3 coding DNA: TGCGCCAGCAGCTTGGACAGGCTGGATGGCTACACCTTC. Residues: CASSLDRLDGYTF.

The rearrangement joins TRBV29-1 to TRBJ2-7, with 7 bases fitting TRBD1. Germline CDR1 and CDR2: SQVTM and ANQGSEA. The CDR3 loop spans 12 amino acids. Trimming cost V 4 bases and J 3 bases; bases outside gene matches: 3. Written as DNA, the CDR3 is TGCAGCGTTGTGGGACAGCGCTACGAGCAGTACTTC. Encoded protein: CSVVGQRYEQYF.

This clone was found once. The chain joins TRBV19 to TRBJ2-7; 10 bases are a match to TRBD1. The CDR3 spans 15 residues. CDR1 is LNHDA and CDR2 is SQIVND in the germline V gene (reference sequence). J lost 2 bases, V lost 8 bases, and 9 bases had no gene match. In DNA form, the CDR3 reads TGTGCCAGTGGAAAGACGACAGGGGGCACCTACGAGCAGTACTTC. This encodes CASGKTTGGTYEQYF.

This chain joins TRBV29-1 and TRBJ1-5; D gene uncertain. The CDR3 is 14 residues long. Trimming cost V 5 bases and J 9 bases, with 20 bases left between them. CDR1 is SQVTM, CDR2 ANQGSEA, per germline. Here the CDR3 DNA reads TGCAGCGTTAAGGCGGATGGGGTAGGTGTGCCCCAGCATTTT. It codes for CSVKADGVGVPQHF.

The chain joins TRBV12-2 to TRBJ2-7; TRBD2, the table's D call, was not compared with the DNA. TRBV12-2 is a pseudogene locus. CDR3 length: 18 residues. The CDR3: CARRHPRRDRRGGQGAYF. The CDR3 region has the DNA TGTGCAAGGCGCCATCCTAGGCGGGACCGGCGGGGGGGCCAGGGTGCGTACTTC.